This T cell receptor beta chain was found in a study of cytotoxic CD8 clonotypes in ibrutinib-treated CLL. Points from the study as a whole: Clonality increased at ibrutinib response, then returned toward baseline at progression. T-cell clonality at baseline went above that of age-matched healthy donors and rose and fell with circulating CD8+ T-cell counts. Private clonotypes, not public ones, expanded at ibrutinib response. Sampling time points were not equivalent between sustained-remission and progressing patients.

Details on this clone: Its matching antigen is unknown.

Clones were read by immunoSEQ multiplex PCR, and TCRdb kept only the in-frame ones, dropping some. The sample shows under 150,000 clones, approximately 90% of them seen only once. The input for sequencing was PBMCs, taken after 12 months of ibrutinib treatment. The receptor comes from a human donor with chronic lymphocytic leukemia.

The CDR3 sequence: CASSKTRASGRAVGGYEQFF. For the CDR3, the DNA is TGTGCCAGCAGCAAGACGAGAGCTAGCGGGAGGGCCGTCGGTGGTTATGAGCAGTTCTTC. This chain uses TRBV9 with TRBJ2-1; 12 bases map to TRBD2. Germline trimming cut 4 bases from V and 8 bases from J; bases unmatched to any gene: 22. Germline-derived CDR1 and CDR2 are SGDLS and YYNGEE. The CDR3 extends over 20 amino acids. The variable domain in full, completed from reference TRBV9 and TRBJ2-1, reads DSGVTQTPKHLITATGQRVTLRCSPRSGDLSVYWYQQSLDQGLQFLIQYYNGEERAKGNILERFSAQQFPDLHSELNLSSLELGDSALYFCASSKTRASGRAVGGYEQFFGPGTRLTVL.